This T cell receptor beta chain was sequenced during a study of blood T cell repertoires in COVID-19. As for the study in general: The United States, Italy and Spain were the sources of the acute and convalescent COVID-19 samples.

Germline CDR1 and CDR2: DFQATT and SNEGSKA (reference sequence). The CDR3 loop spans 11 amino acids. V was pared by 5 bases and J by 4 bases, with 8 bases between. Patients in Seattle were enrolled during active infection, then followed longitudinally. Sequenced by immunoSEQ multiplex PCR; TCRdb stores in-frame clones only, minus some. The sample records 200,000 to 250,000 clones, 85% to 90% being singletons. The sequencing sample was made of peripheral blood. This clonotype originated in a man in his forties or fifties with COVID-19, enrolled during active disease. The chain joins TRBV20-1 to TRBJ2-5; D possibly corresponds to TRBD2 (6 bases). CDR3 residues: CSAGAGETQYF. Here the CDR3 DNA reads TGCAGTGCTGGAGCGGGAGAGACCCAGTACTTC.